The clone carrying this T cell receptor (beta chain) was counted once. This sample was taken from a study of cytomegalovirus exposure and HLA in healthy donors. The study ran its PCR with 60 Vbeta and 13 Jbeta primers. Data came from immunoSEQ multiplex PCR; TCRdb stores just in-frame clones and leaves some out. The repertoire has nearly 200,000 clones, 70% to 85% of them found once; the top ten carry about 0.092%. CDR3 length equals 14 residues. Germline-derived CDR1 and CDR2 are ENHRY and SYGVKD. With V trimmed by 5 bases and J by 3 bases, 4 bases remained unmatched. The sequence was obtained from a boy younger than 10 in good health and CMV-seronegative. This chain links TRBV10-3 with TRBJ2-7, with 10 bases fitting TRBD1. Sequencing was done on a sample of PBMCs. This CDR3 reads CAISTGTGVYEQYF. CDR3 nucleotides: TGTGCCATCAGTACCGGGACAGGGGTCTACGAGCAGTACTTC.